Listed below are T cell receptor beta chains from one sample, sequenced in a study of patients and donors after allogeneic stem cell transplantation. Via MiXCR, TCRdb re-called the RT-PCR reads, giving one row per CDR3 protein. The table includes about 28,000 distinct CDR3 sequences, over 6.5% detected once. Sequencing input: blood, either unsorted or a sorted T cell fraction (not recorded which). These receptors were collected from a human donor who was either an allogeneic HSCT recipient or a stem cell or donor lymphocyte infusion donor (not recorded which). It is not recorded whose cells these are; they may come from a transplant donor. CDR3s include the opening cysteine and the closing phenylalanine or tryptophan. Each record gives: J gene, D gene, clone size, V gene, CDR3 protein, CDR3 DNA. D genes are given only for firm matches. Size tells how often a clone was seen (once, few, many) or the class of an expanded clone, and some rows leave it out.

TRBJ2-3 | - | few | TRBV28 | CASSLWTQGSRTDTQYF | TGTGCCAGCAGTTTATGGACTCAGGGAAGTAGGACAGATACGCAGTATTTT
TRBJ2-7 | TRBD2 | many | TRBV5-1 | CASSLAKGTSGHYEQYF | TGCGCCAGCAGCTTGGCAAAGGGAACTAGCGGGCACTACGAGCAGTACTTC
TRBJ2-1 | TRBD1 | many | TRBV5-1 | CASSLQGTGAGNEQFF | TGCGCCAGCAGCTTGCAGGGGACAGGGGCTGGCAATGAGCAGTTCTTC
TRBJ2-2 | TRBD1 | many | TRBV7-9 | CASSQDRGTGELFF | TGTGCCAGCAGCCAAGACAGGGGCACCGGGGAGCTGTTTTTT
TRBJ2-2 | - | - | TRBV18 | CASSPPGATNTGELFF | TGTGCCAGCTCACCACCGGGGGCCACGAACACCGGGGAGCTGTTTTTT
TRBJ1-1 | - | many | TRBV12-3/TRBV12-4 | CASSLMLGEAFF | TGTGCCAGCAGTTTAATGTTGGGTGAAGCTTTCTTT
TRBJ2-2 | - | few | TRBV7-3 | CASSPAGQGLRTGELFF | TGTGCCAGCAGCCCCGCTGGACAGGGACTACGTACCGGGGAGCTGTTTTTT
TRBJ2-1 | TRBD2 | few | TRBV27 | CASSLRLAGGPSSYNEQFF | TGTGCCAGCAGTTTAAGACTAGCGGGAGGGCCGAGCTCCTACAATGAGCAGTTCTTC
TRBJ2-1 | - | few | TRBV19 | CASSTSGYHEQFF | TGTGCCAGTAGTACTTCAGGGTATCATGAGCAGTTCTTC
TRBJ2-7 | TRBD1 | many | TRBV5-1 | CASSLGTGRNYEQYF | TGCGCCAGCAGCTTGGGGACAGGGCGAAACTACGAGCAGTACTTC
TRBJ1-2 | - | many | TRBV28 | CASSLMGGGMSYTF | TGTGCCAGCAGTTTAATGGGGGGCGGAATGAGCTACACCTTC
TRBJ2-5 | - | many | TRBV20-1 | CSARDWPASTMETQYF | TGCAGTGCTAGAGATTGGCCTGCCTCAACTATGGAGACCCAGTACTTC
TRBJ2-7 | TRBD2 | few | TRBV9 | CASSIDTGTIYEQYF | TGTGCCAGCAGCATAGACACCGGGACTATCTACGAGCAGTACTTC
TRBJ2-7 | - | - | TRBV28 | CATRVGTSYEQYF | TGTGCCACCAGGGTGGGGACCTCCTACGAGCAGTACTTC
TRBJ1-5 | - | many | TRBV19 | CASSILKDQPQHF | TGTGCCAGTAGTATACTTAAGGATCAGCCCCAGCATTTT
TRBJ1-5 | - | many | TRBV12-3/TRBV12-4 | CASSRAPGVQPQHF | TGTGCCAGCAGTAGAGCGCCAGGGGTTCAGCCCCAGCATTTT
TRBJ2-3 | TRBD2 | many | TRBV24-1 | CATSSTSGRGMPDTQYF | TGTGCCACCAGCTCGACTAGCGGGAGAGGTATGCCAGATACGCAGTATTTT
TRBJ2-1 | - | few | TRBV6-1 | CASRVAHSSYNEQFF | TGTGCCAGCAGGGTGGCCCATAGCTCCTACAATGAGCAGTTCTTC
TRBJ1-5 | TRBD1 | medium-sized | TRBV12-3/TRBV12-4 | CASSRGQGAYNQPQHF | TGTGCCAGCAGCCGCGGACAGGGGGCGTATAATCAGCCCCAGCATTTT
TRBJ2-5 | TRBD2 | - | TRBV7-2 | CASRSGPGLGVETQYF | TGTGCCAGCAGGTCTGGCCCGGGACTAGGAGTGGAGACCCAGTACTTC
TRBJ1-6 | - | many | TRBV7-7 | CASSPSMLDESRSYNSPLHF | TGTGCCAGCAGCCCAAGCATGTTGGACGAGAGTAGGTCCTATAATTCACCCCTCCACTTT
TRBJ1-4 | TRBD1 | many | TRBV12-3/TRBV12-4 | CASSFLTGSNEKLFF | TGTGCCAGCAGTTTTTTGACAGGGTCAAATGAAAAACTGTTTTTT
TRBJ2-5 | TRBD1 | many | TRBV7-9 | CASSRQGYRETQYF | TGTGCCAGCAGCCGACAGGGGTACCGGGAGACCCAGTACTTC
TRBJ2-7 | TRBD2 | - | TRBV9 | CASSGRLAGPYEQYF | TGTGCCAGCAGCGGCCGACTAGCGGGCCCCTACGAGCAGTACTTC
TRBJ2-1 | TRBD2 | many | TRBV11-2 | CASSSGLGGYNEQFF | TGTGCCAGCAGCTCGGGACTAGGCGGTTACAATGAGCAGTTCTTC
TRBJ2-7 | - | few | TRBV3-1 | CASSQVGYEQYF | TGTGCCAGCAGCCAAGTGGGGTACGAGCAGTACTTC
TRBJ2-5 | TRBD2 | few | TRBV28 | CASSRLAELQETQYF | TGTGCCAGCAGTCGACTAGCGGAACTGCAAGAGACCCAGTACTTC
TRBJ1-2 | - | few | TRBV5-5 | CASSLARGYGYTF | TGTGCCAGCAGCTTGGCCAGGGGCTATGGCTACACCTTC
TRBJ2-6 | - | once | TRBV5-1 | CACSPPSSGANVLTF | TGCGCCTGCAGCCCCCCGAGCTCTGGGGCCAACGTCCTGACTTTC
TRBJ2-7 | - | - | TRBV9 | CASSVALGITYEQYF | TGTGCCAGCAGCGTAGCGTTGGGCATCACTTACGAGCAGTACTTC
TRBJ2-7 | - | many | TRBV28 | CASSDWSSSYEQYF | TGTGCCAGCAGCGACTGGTCCAGCTCCTACGAGCAGTACTTC
TRBJ1-1 | - | many | TRBV25-1 | CASRQTGMNTEAFF | TGTGCCAGCAGACAGACAGGAATGAACACTGAAGCTTTCTTT
TRBJ2-7 | TRBD2 | many | TRBV5-5 | CASSFATSEGEQYF | TGTGCCAGCAGCTTCGCGACTAGCGAAGGCGAGCAGTACTTC
TRBJ1-2 | TRBD1 | many | TRBV5-1 | CASSSETGSNYGYTF | TGCGCCAGCAGCTCGGAGACAGGGAGTAACTATGGCTACACCTTC
TRBJ2-1 | TRBD2 | - | TRBV5-5 | CASSFLSGRASGEQFF | TGTGCCAGCAGCTTCCTAAGCGGGAGGGCCTCAGGCGAGCAGTTCTTC
TRBJ2-7 | - | - | TRBV19 | CASGHNSYEQYF | TGTGCCAGCGGTCACAACTCCTACGAGCAGTACTTC
TRBJ1-3 | - | many | TRBV7-2 | CASRTTRGAGNTIYF | TGTGCCAGCAGAACCACGAGGGGGGCTGGAAACACCATATATTTT
TRBJ1-2 | - | many | TRBV12-3/TRBV12-4 | CASSFTGIQSYGYTF | TGTGCCAGCAGTTTCACAGGGATCCAGAGCTATGGCTACACCTTC
TRBJ1-5 | - | - | TRBV7-9 | CASSLEFNQPQHF | TGTGCCAGCAGCTTAGAGTTCAATCAGCCCCAGCATTTT
TRBJ2-5 | TRBD2 | few | TRBV19 | CASSIVSSGQETQYF | TGTGCCAGTAGTATTGTGTCTAGCGGCCAAGAGACCCAGTACTTC
TRBJ1-1 | - | many | TRBV11-2 | CASSLLLNTEAFF | TGTGCCAGCAGCTTACTCCTGAACACTGAAGCTTTCTTT
TRBJ2-1 | - | few | TRBV7-2 | CASSLVGTNNEQFF | TGTGCCAGCAGCTTAGTGGGGACCAACAATGAGCAGTTCTTC
TRBJ2-3 | - | few | TRBV5-1 | CASSFSPQDIKTDTQYF | TGCGCCAGCAGTTTTTCTCCTCAAGATATTAAAACAGATACGCAGTATTTT
TRBJ2-1 | - | few | TRBV4-3 | CASSQAIGTPRDEQFF | TGCGCCAGCAGCCAAGCGATAGGGACACCAAGGGATGAGCAGTTCTTC
TRBJ2-2 | - | many | TRBV28 | CASSLLGELFF | TGTGCCAGCAGTTTACTCGGGGAGCTGTTTTTT
TRBJ1-1 | - | medium-sized | TRBV5-1 | CASSFGQTFTEAFF | TGCGCCAGCAGCTTTGGACAGACTTTTACTGAAGCTTTCTTT